This TCR beta chain was identified in a study of cytomegalovirus exposure and HLA in healthy donors. In regard to this clone: Its antigen is still unknown.

Both 60 Vbeta primers and 13 Jbeta primers went into the PCR. Only in-frame clones appear in the TCRdb table, and some are missing; sequencing was by immunoSEQ multiplex PCR. The data hold more than 90,000 clones, with approximately 81% observed a single time. Study-level results: The study dropped some indistinguishable V segments, TRBV6-2 and TRBV6-3 among them.

Trimming took 4 bases from V and 6 from J, leaving 17 bases between them. The CDR3 is 15 amino acids. Germline CDR1 is SGHVS and CDR2 is FNYEAQ. The sequenced sample consisted of PBMCs. The sequence came from a middle-aged woman in good health and CMV-seronegative. The chain has TRBV7-6 and TRBJ2-3; TRBD1 might be the D (5 bases). The CDR3 reads CASSSTGLPGDTQYF. DNA of the CDR3: TGTGCCAGCAGCTCGACGGGTCTCCCAGGGGATACGCAGTATTTT.